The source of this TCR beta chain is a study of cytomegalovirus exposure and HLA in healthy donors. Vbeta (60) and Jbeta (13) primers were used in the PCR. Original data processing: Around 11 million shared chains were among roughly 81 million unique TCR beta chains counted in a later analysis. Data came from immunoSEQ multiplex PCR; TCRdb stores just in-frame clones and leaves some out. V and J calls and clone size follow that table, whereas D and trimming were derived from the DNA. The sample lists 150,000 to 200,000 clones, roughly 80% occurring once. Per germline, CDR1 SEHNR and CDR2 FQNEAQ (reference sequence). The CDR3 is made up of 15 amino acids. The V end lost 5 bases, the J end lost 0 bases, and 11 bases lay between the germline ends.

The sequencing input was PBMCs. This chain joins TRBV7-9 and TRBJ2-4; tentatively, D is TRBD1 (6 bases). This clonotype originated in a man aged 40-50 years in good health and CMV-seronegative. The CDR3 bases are TGTGCCAGCAGCCGGGACACCCTAGCCAAAAACATTCAGTACTTC. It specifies CASSRDTLAKNIQYF.